This TCR beta chain was profiled in a study of T cell repertoires in ileal Crohn's disease. Study overall: About half received postoperative treatment, about ten with thiopurines and around 20 anti-TNF.

Profiled with immunoSEQ multiplex PCR; TCRdb holds only in-frame clones, not every one. Here the sample spans around 15,000 clones, about 76% being singletons. The CDR3 loop spans 13 amino acids. Germline V gene data show CDR1 as SGHNT and CDR2 as YYREEE (reference sequence). V was pared by 5 bases and J by 7 bases, with 12 bases between. Notes on this clone: Its antigen remains unknown.

The time point was: inflamed ileum from the surgical specimen. General observations from the study: Clonal expansions were more frequent in active smokers than non-smokers at surgery. Mucosal expansions were suggested to be mainly CD8 T cells.

The receptor was derived from an adult with Crohn's disease. The chain is built from TRBV5-4 and TRBJ2-2; possible D gene TRBD2, 5 bases. The sequenced sample was ileal tissue. CDR3 nucleotides: TGTGCCAGCAGTCCCGACGGGGTCGGGGAGCTGTTTTTT. It yields the protein CASSPDGVGELFF.